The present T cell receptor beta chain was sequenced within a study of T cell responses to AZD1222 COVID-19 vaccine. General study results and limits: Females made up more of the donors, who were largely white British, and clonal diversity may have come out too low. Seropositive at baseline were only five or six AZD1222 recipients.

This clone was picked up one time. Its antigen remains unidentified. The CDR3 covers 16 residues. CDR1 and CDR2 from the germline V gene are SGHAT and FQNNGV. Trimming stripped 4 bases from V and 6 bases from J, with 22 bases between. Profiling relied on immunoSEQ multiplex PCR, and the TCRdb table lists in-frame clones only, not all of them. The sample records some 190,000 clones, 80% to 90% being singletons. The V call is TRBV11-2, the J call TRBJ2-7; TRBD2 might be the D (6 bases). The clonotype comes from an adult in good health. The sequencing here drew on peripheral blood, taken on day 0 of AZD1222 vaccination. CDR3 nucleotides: TGTGCCAGCAGCTCAGAGCCGGGACTGGGGCCTCGCGAGCAGTACTTC. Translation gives CASSSEPGLGPREQYF.